This entry lists 13 T cell receptor beta chains sequenced from one sample in a study of cytomegalovirus exposure and HLA in healthy donors. The data were produced by immunoSEQ multiplex PCR, yet TCRdb's version contains in-frame clones alone and is incomplete. The data show some 270,000 clones, approximately 86% seen once. Sample: PBMCs. These receptors were obtained from a woman between 18 and 30 years old in good health and CMV-seronegative.

The rearrangement links TRBV11-3 to TRBJ2-3; 8 bases align to TRBD2. The CDR3 totals 15 residues. Per germline, CDR1 SGHNT and CDR2 YENEEA. With V trimmed by 5 bases and J by 0 bases, 4 bases remained unmatched. DNA of the CDR3: TGTGCCAGCAGCCCATCTAGCGGGAGCACAGATACGCAGTATTTT. It specifies CASSPSSGSTDTQYF.

The CDR3 region has the DNA TGTGCCAGCTCACAAAGCCGGGGGGGCGAGCAGTACTTC. It codes for CASSQSRGGEQYF. The J gene is TRBJ2-7, the V gene TRBV11-3, with 8 bases aligning to TRBD2. This CDR3 region has 13 residues. Germline lookup yields CDR1 SGHNT and CDR2 YENEEA. V gave up 8 bases and J gave up 6 bases; unmatched junction bases: 9. Full variable domain (missing parts from reference TRBV11-3 and TRBJ2-7): EAGVVQSPRYKIIEKKQPVAFWCNPISGHNTLYWYLQNLGQGPELLIRYENEEAVDDSQLPKDRFSAERLKGVDSTLKIQPAELGDSAVYLCASSQSRGGEQYFGPGTRLTVT.

The genes are TRBV29-1 and TRBJ1-1; TRBD1 matches 7 bases. Trimming removed 0 bases from V and 4 bases from J; junction bases left unmatched: 8. This CDR3 is 15 amino acids long. Germline V CDR1 and CDR2: SQVTM, ANQGSEA. The CDR3: CSVEDSETGFTEAFF. The CDR3 DNA sequence: TGCAGCGTTGAAGATTCGGAGACAGGGTTCACTGAAGCTTTCTTT.

The CDR3 region is CASSLVLTEAFF. CDR3 DNA: TGTGCCAGCAGCTTGGTACTCACTGAAGCTTTCTTT. This chain connects TRBV7-9 to TRBJ1-1; D uncertain. Looked up from germline, CDR1 is SEHNR and CDR2 is FQNEAQ (reference sequence). CDR3 size: 12 residues. The V gene lost 3 bases and the J gene lost 4 bases, with 6 bases spanning the gap.

This clone appeared a single time. The V and J genes are TRBV4-1 and TRBJ2-7; 9 bases line up with TRBD2. The trim removed 0 bases at V and 1 base at J, leaving 7 bases unmatched. In germline, CDR1 is MGHRA, CDR2 YSYEKL. The CDR3 extends over 17 amino acids. The CDR3 sequence is CASSQERAGGRSYEQYF. CDR3 bases: TGCGCCAGCAGCCAAGAACGGGCGGGAGGGCGGTCCTACGAGCAGTACTTC.

The J gene is TRBJ1-1, the V gene TRBV28; no reliable D call. Trimming removed 10 bases from V and 4 bases from J, with 19 bases in between. CDR3 length: 14 amino acids. The germline gives CDR1 MDHEN, CDR2 SYDVKM. The CDR3 loop reads CATTSLRVFTEAFF. The CDR3 coding sequence is TGTGCCACGACGTCGTTACGGGTGTTCACTGAAGCTTTCTTT.

The sample holds a few counts of this clone. This rearrangement joins TRBV7-2 to TRBJ1-6; D is perhaps TRBD1 (5 bases). In germline, CDR1 is SGHTA, CDR2 FQGNSA. The V end was cut by 8 bases, the J end by 4 bases, with 9 bases between. This CDR3 is 13 amino acids long. The CDR3 DNA reads as TGTGCCAGCGAAACAGGTTATAATTCACCCCTCCACTTT. It encodes CASETGYNSPLHF.

This chain uses TRBV27 with TRBJ1-1; 7 bases map to TRBD1. V gave up 3 bases and J gave up 8 bases; unmatched junction bases: 6. CDR1 is MNHEY, CDR2 SMNVEV, per germline (reference sequence). CDR3 size: 13 residues. As DNA, the CDR3 is TGTGCCAGCAGTTTCCGGGACAGCTTAGAAGCTTTCTTT. Protein: CASSFRDSLEAFF.

This sequence joins TRBV27 and TRBJ2-7, with 10 positions matching TRBD1. The V gene end was trimmed by 0 bases and the J gene end by 4 bases; junction bases not matched to a gene: 12. Germline lookup yields CDR1 MNHEY and CDR2 SMNVEV (reference sequence). This CDR3 is built from 18 residues. CDR3 coding DNA: TGTGCCAGCAGTTTATCCTTCCGGGGACAGGGGTACCGGTACGAGCAGTACTTC. It codes for CASSLSFRGQGYRYEQYF.

This rearrangement joins TRBV19 to TRBJ2-7; possibly TRBD1 for D (7 bases). CDR3 length: 15 residues. CDR1 is LNHDA and CDR2 is SQIVND in the germline V gene (reference sequence). V was cut by 6 bases and J by 4 bases, with 19 bases left in between. In DNA, the CDR3 is TGTGCCAGTAGCCAACAGGGGATGGGGGGTTACGAGCAGTACTTC. As protein: CASSQQGMGGYEQYF.

The CDR3 reads CAISQTRSDTDTQYF. The CDR3 DNA follows: TGTGCCATCAGTCAGACTCGTTCAGACACAGATACGCAGTATTTT. The rearrangement uses TRBV10-3 and TRBJ2-3, with D unclear. V was clipped by 5 bases and J by 2 bases, with 14 bases between them. Per the germline V gene, CDR1 is ENHRY and CDR2 is SYGVKD. CDR3 length: 15 residues.

V and J are TRBV6-1 and TRBJ1-3; D remains unclear. Deletions cut 6 bases from V and 0 bases from J, with 6 bases between. Germline values: CDR1 MNHNS, CDR2 SASEGT. The CDR3 sequence is 13 residues long. The CDR3 spells CASRFSSGNTIYF. DNA of the CDR3: TGTGCCAGCAGGTTCTCCTCTGGAAACACCATATATTTT.

This sequence joins TRBV5-3 and TRBJ2-5, with 14 nucleotides matching TRBD2. Being an ORF, TRBV5-3 has a function that is uncertain. The V gene end was trimmed by 4 bases and the J gene end by 0 bases; junction bases not matched to a gene: 8. The length of the CDR3 is 18 residues. This CDR3 reads CARSLRTSGGSYQETQYF. The CDR3 DNA is TGTGCCAGAAGCCTCCGGACTAGCGGGGGGAGTTACCAAGAGACCCAGTACTTC.